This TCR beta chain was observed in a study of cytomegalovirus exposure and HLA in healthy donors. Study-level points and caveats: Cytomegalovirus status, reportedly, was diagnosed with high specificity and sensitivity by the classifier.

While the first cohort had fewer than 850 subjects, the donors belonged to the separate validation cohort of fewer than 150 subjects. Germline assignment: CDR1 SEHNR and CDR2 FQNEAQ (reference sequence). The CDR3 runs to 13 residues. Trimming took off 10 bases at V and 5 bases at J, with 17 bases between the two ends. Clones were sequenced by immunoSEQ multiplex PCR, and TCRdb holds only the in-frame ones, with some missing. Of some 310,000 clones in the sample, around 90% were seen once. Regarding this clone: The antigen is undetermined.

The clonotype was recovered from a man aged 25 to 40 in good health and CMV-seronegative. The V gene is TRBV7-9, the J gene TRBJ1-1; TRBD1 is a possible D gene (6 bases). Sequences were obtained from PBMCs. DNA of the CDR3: TGTGCCACCGTTAGGGGGGGAGGTACTGAAGCTTTCTTT. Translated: CATVRGGGTEAFF.